This is a list of T cell receptor beta chains from one sample in a study of shared clonotypes between healthy human individuals. The repertoire was sequenced with immunoSEQ multiplex PCR; TCRdb's copy has only in-frame clones and lacks some. This sample carries roughly 2,300,000 clones, 80% to 95% of them seen once, and the ten largest clones take 0.37%. The sequencing input was naive CD4+ T cells from PBMCs. The receptors come from a man between 18 and 29 years old in good health. Some clones in this sample may be carry-over from other donors' samples. CDR3s include the opening cysteine and the closing phenylalanine or tryptophan. Fields, in order: J gene, D gene, V gene, CDR3 length, clone size, CDR3 protein, CDR3 DNA. A D gene is named only where the DNA matches it firmly. Clone sizes are given selectively: once, few, many, or a class where the clone is expanded.

>TRBJ2-2|.|TRBV7-2|15|.
CASPGGARNTGELFF
TGTGCCAGCCCAGGGGGGGCGAGGAACACCGGGGAGCTGTTTTTT
>TRBJ1-2|.|TRBV5-4|13|.
CASGGHPNYGYTF
TGTGCCAGCGGGGGACACCCTAACTATGGCTACACCTTC
>TRBJ2-7|TRBD2|TRBV7-6|18|.
CASSSYIHLAGDSYEQYF
TGTGCCAGCAGCTCATACATCCACCTAGCGGGGGACTCCTACGAGCAGTACTTC
>TRBJ2-7|.|TRBV27|16|.
CASSRTHLVPVREQYF
TGTGCCAGCAGCCGCACCCACCTAGTACCCGTTCGAGAGCAGTACTTC
>TRBJ2-7|.|TRBV6-5|13|once
CASTKPGAYEQYF
TGTGCCAGCACCAAACCGGGGGCTTACGAGCAGTACTTC
>TRBJ2-7|.|TRBV27|13|once
CASRRAGGYEQYF
TGTGCCAGCAGGAGGGCGGGCGGCTACGAGCAGTACTTC
>TRBJ2-2|.|TRBV11-2|16|.
CASSLQTGENTGELFF
TGTGCCAGCAGCTTACAAACGGGGGAGAACACCGGGGAGCTGTTTTTT
>TRBJ1-1|.|TRBV28|18|.
CASSYSGRWSKRGTEAFF
TGTGCCAGCAGTTACTCGGGCAGGTGGAGTAAAAGAGGAACTGAAGCTTTCTTT
>TRBJ2-1|.|TRBV29-1|12|.
CSVDRGTDEQFF
TGCAGCGTTGATAGGGGTACAGATGAGCAGTTCTTC
>TRBJ1-3|.|TRBV4-1|16|once
CASSQGRASSGNTIYF
TGCGCCAGCAGCCAAGGCAGAGCTTCCTCTGGAAACACCATATATTTT